One sample yielded the 22 T cell receptor beta chains listed below, sequenced in a study of cytomegalovirus exposure and HLA in healthy donors. Primers for the PCR totalled 60 Vbeta and 13 Jbeta. The method was immunoSEQ multiplex PCR; TCRdb's version includes in-frame clones alone and lacks a portion of them. The sample has roughly 140,000 clones; around 80% are singletons. What was sequenced was PBMCs. The receptors here all came from a female donor in good health and CMV-seronegative.

J is TRBJ2-5 and V is TRBV2; D possibly corresponds to TRBD1 (6 bases). The CDR3 is 14 amino acids. Germline loops: CDR1 SNHLY, CDR2 FYNNEI. Trimming pared 10 bases from V and 2 bases from J, leaving 17 bases between. The CDR3, as DNA: TGTGCCACCGCCCGGACAGAACATCAAGAGACCCAGTACTTC. Translation gives CATARTEHQETQYF. The variable domain in full, with the rest retrieved from reference TRBV2 and TRBJ2-5, is EPEVTQTPSHQVTQMGQEVILRCVPISNHLYFYWYRQILGQKVEFLVSFYNNEISEKSEIFDDQFSVERPDGSNFTLKIRSTKLEDSAMYFCATARTEHQETQYFGPGTRLLVL.

The genes are TRBV4-1 and TRBJ2-6; weak D call: TRBD2 (7 bases). V lost 9 bases, J lost 0 bases, and 21 bases lay in between. Germline V CDR1 and CDR2: MGHRA, YSYEKL. This CDR3 spans 18 amino acids. CDR3 in DNA: TGCGCCAGTTCCTACGTGGGGGGGCTCAACTCTGGGGCCAACGTCCTGACTTTC. Its protein product is CASSYVGGLNSGANVLTF.

This rearrangement joins TRBV9 to TRBJ1-4, with TRBD1 identical over 7 bases. Trimming removed 4 bases from V and 7 bases from J; junction bases left unmatched: 7. From germline, CDR1 is SGDLS and CDR2 YYNGEE. This CDR3 spans 14 amino acids. The CDR3 loop reads CASSKGQRPEKLFF. The CDR3 bases are TGTGCCAGCAGCAAGGGACAGCGTCCTGAAAAACTGTTTTTT.

The CDR3 loop reads CASSVGTDTGELFF. The DNA of the CDR3 is TGTGCCAGCAGCGTGGGGACTGACACCGGGGAGCTGTTTTTT. The chain links TRBV9 to TRBJ2-2; D is perhaps TRBD2 (6 bases). The germline V gene has CDR1 SGDLS and CDR2 YYNGEE. The V end lost 2 bases, the J end lost 3 bases, and 8 bases lay between the germline ends. This CDR3 is 14 amino acids long.

V is TRBV5-4 and J is TRBJ2-7; D possibly corresponds to TRBD1 (5 bases). The CDR3 is 15 residues long. Germline CDR1 and CDR2: SGHNT and YYREEE (reference sequence). V gave up 0 bases and J gave up 2 bases, with 12 bases separating them. The CDR3 DNA reads TGTGCCAGCAGCTTGGCCCGGACAAGTACCTACGAGCAGTACTTC. It codes for CASSLARTSTYEQYF.

The chain is built from TRBV25-1 and TRBJ1-3, with TRBD1 identical over 7 bases. CDR3 length: 15 amino acids. Per the germline V gene, CDR1 is MGHDK and CDR2 is SYGVNS. The junction had 2 bases not matched to a gene; V was cut back by 3 bases and J by 0 bases. The chain's CDR3 is CASSDRDSSGNTIYF. Written as DNA, the CDR3 is TGTGCCAGCAGTGACCGGGACAGCTCTGGAAACACCATATATTTT.

There are a few counts of this clone. The junction differs from germline at one of its ends, possibly a read error. V gene TRBV30 combines with J gene TRBJ1-3, with D maybe TRBD1 (6 bases). The CDR3 has 12 residues. Germline V lookup: CDR1 GTSNPN, CDR2 SVGIG (reference sequence). The CDR3 loop reads CAWSVQGPPGTF. CDR3 DNA: TGTGCCTGGAGTGTACAGGGTCCGCCTGGGACTTTT.

V gene TRBV2 combines with J gene TRBJ1-4; TRBD1 matches 7 bases. Germline CDR1 is SNHLY and CDR2 is FYNNEI. V lost 7 bases and J lost 0; bases outside the gene matches: 14. The CDR3 has 18 amino acids. This CDR3 reads CASTQGRGGSATNEKLFF. The CDR3 region has the DNA TGTGCCAGCACTCAAGGGCGAGGGGGCAGCGCAACTAATGAAAAACTGTTTTTT.

This chain joins TRBV6-1 and TRBJ1-2; TRBD1 agrees at 8 bases. With 5 bases clipped from V and 6 bases from J, the junction kept 8 bases outside the gene matches. CDR3 length equals 14 residues. Germline V lookup: CDR1 MNHNS, CDR2 SASEGT. CDR3 sequence (DNA): TGTGCCAGCAGTTTAGGGACAGGCGTCAATGGCTACACCTTC. It translates to CASSLGTGVNGYTF.

This chain uses TRBV27 with TRBJ2-3; 10 bases are a match to TRBD2. The CDR3 runs to 14 residues. CDR1 and CDR2 (germline): MNHEY, SMNVEV (reference sequence). V shed 4 bases and J 4 bases; nucleotides not matched to a gene: 2. For the CDR3, the DNA is TGTGCCAGCAGTTCTAGCGGGAGACCAGATACGCAGTATTTT. Translated: CASSSSGRPDTQYF.

This clone was found a few times. The V call is TRBV21-1, the J call TRBJ2-7; the D segment call TRBD1 is taken from the table without a DNA check. TRBV21-1 is noted as a pseudogene. The CDR3 length is 12 residues. The CDR3 sequence: CASTPDSYEQYF. CDR3 bases: TGTGCCAGCACCCCGGACAGCTACGAGCAGTACTTC.

A few counts support this clone. The chain is built from TRBV5-6 and TRBJ1-1; TRBD1 aligns across 9 bases. This CDR3 is built from 16 residues. The germline CDR1 and CDR2 sequences are SGHDT and YYEEEE. V gave up 0 bases and J gave up 5 bases; unmatched junction bases: 8. The CDR3 loop reads CASSLAGTGGYTEAFF. In nucleotides, the CDR3 is TGTGCCAGCAGCTTGGCCGGTACAGGGGGCTATACTGAAGCTTTCTTT.

The count of this clone is one. The chain links TRBV11-2 to TRBJ2-1; D is possibly TRBD1 (6 bases). Germline V gene sequence: CDR1 SGHAT, CDR2 FQNNGV. Trimming took 3 bases from V and 5 from J, leaving 11 bases between them. This CDR3 has 14 residues. The chain's CDR3 is CASSFFTGNNEQFF. CDR3 DNA sequence: TGTGCCAGCAGCTTTTTCACAGGGAACAATGAGCAGTTCTTC. The complete variable domain, with remaining parts taken from reference TRBV11-2 and TRBJ2-1, reads EAGVAQSPRYKIIEKRQSVAFWCNPISGHATLYWYQQILGQGPKLLIQFQNNGVVDDSQLPKDRFSAERLKGVDSTLKIQPAKLEDSAVYLCASSFFTGNNEQFFGPGTRLTVL.

There are a few counts of this clone. The chain is built from TRBV29-1 and TRBJ2-5; the D is unclear. The CDR3 length is 13 residues. Trimming stripped 0 bases from V and 4 bases from J, with 9 bases between. Germline V gene sequence: CDR1 SQVTM, CDR2 ANQGSEA. The CDR3 region has the DNA TGCAGCGTTGAAGATTTTAGGAGAGAGACCCAGTACTTC. It encodes CSVEDFRRETQYF.

This chain joins TRBV6-6 and TRBJ1-3; D is unresolved. CDR3 size: 16 residues. Trimming removed 2 bases from V and 0 bases from J, with 11 bases in between. Per the germline V gene, CDR1 is MNHNY and CDR2 is SVGAGI (reference sequence). The CDR3 is CASSYARHLSGNTIYF. Written as DNA, the CDR3 is TGTGCCAGCAGTTACGCCCGACACCTCTCTGGAAACACCATATATTTT.

This clone was seen more than once but under ten times. J is TRBJ1-2 and V is TRBV5-6, with D possibly TRBD1 on 6 matching bases. This CDR3 is built from 15 residues. V lost 0 bases, J lost 4 bases, and 13 bases lay in between. CDR1 is SGHDT and CDR2 is YYEEEE in the germline V gene. The CDR3 protein is CASSLGAGGLYGYTF. DNA for the CDR3: TGTGCCAGCAGCTTGGGAGCGGGGGGCCTCTATGGCTACACCTTC.

In its sample, this clone was seen once. This chain links TRBV25-1 with TRBJ1-2; 7 bases map to TRBD1. The CDR3 sequence is 16 residues long. Germline V CDR1 and CDR2: MGHDK, SYGVNS. With 1 base clipped from V and 8 bases from J, the junction kept 13 bases outside the gene matches. The CDR3 loop is CASSEFAITGAGGYTF. CDR3 bases: TGTGCCAGCAGTGAATTTGCCATCACAGGGGCGGGGGGCTACACCTTC.

The V call is TRBV2, the J call TRBJ1-5; 7 positions agree with TRBD1. This CDR3 contains 16 residues. V shed 6 bases, J shed 0 bases, and the junction held 8 bases outside the gene matches. Germline V gives CDR1 SNHLY, CDR2 FYNNEI. The CDR3 sequence: CASRLGQLSSNQPQHF. The CDR3 DNA is TGTGCCAGCAGGCTGGGACAGCTAAGTAGCAATCAGCCCCAGCATTTT.

In its sample, this clone was seen once. This chain links TRBV5-1 with TRBJ2-5; 10 positions agree with TRBD2. Germline CDR1 is SGHRS and CDR2 is YFSETQ. V lost 4 bases, J lost 1 base, and 10 bases stayed unmatched. The length of the CDR3 is 17 residues. The CDR3 loop is CASSLTPLAGGQETQYF. Here the CDR3 DNA reads TGCGCCAGCAGCCTGACCCCCTTAGCGGGGGGCCAAGAGACCCAGTACTTC.

The rearrangement uses TRBV15 and TRBJ1-1, with D perhaps matching TRBD1 (5 bases). The germline V and J ends were trimmed by 0 bases and 0 bases, with 5 bases remaining between them. Germline assignment: CDR1 LNHNV and CDR2 YYDKDF (reference sequence). CDR3 size: 14 residues. The CDR3 region is CATSREGLNTEAFF. The CDR3 nucleotides read TGTGCCACCAGCAGAGAGGGGCTGAACACTGAAGCTTTCTTT.

The chain carries TRBV4-1 and TRBJ2-7; a weak D match, TRBD2 (6 bases). The CDR3 loop spans 16 amino acids. CDR1 and CDR2 from the germline V gene are MGHRA and YSYEKL. Trimming removed 2 bases from V and 4 bases from J, with 18 bases in between. DNA of the CDR3: TGCGCCAGCAGCCAACCTACCGGGACTTCTTCTTACGAGCAGTACTTC. Translated: CASSQPTGTSSYEQYF.

The gene calls are TRBV4-2 and TRBJ2-2; D is perhaps TRBD2 (6 bases). Germline CDR1 and CDR2: LGHNA and YNFKEQ. The CDR3 contains 18 residues. The V end lost 1 base, the J end lost 7 bases, and 22 bases lay between the germline ends. CDR3 coding DNA: TGTGCCAGCAGCCAAGTAGGGCAATTGCACGGGAGTGGCGGGGAGCTGTTTTTT. This sequence encodes CASSQVGQLHGSGGELFF.